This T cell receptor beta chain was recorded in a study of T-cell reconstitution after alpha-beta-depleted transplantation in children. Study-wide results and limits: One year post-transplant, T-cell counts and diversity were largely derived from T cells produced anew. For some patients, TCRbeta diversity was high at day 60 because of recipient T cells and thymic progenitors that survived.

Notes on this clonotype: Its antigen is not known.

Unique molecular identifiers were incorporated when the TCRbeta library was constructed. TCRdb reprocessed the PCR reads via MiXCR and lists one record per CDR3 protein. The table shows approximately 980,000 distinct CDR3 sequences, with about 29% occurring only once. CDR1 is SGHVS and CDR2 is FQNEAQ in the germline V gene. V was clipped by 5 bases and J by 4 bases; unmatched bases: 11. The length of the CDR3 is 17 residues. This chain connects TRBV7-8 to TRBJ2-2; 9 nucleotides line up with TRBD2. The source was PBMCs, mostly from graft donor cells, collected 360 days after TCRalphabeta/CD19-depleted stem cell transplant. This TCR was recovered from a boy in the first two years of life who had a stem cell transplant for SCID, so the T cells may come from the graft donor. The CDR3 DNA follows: TGTGCCAGCAGCAAATATAGGCGGGGGGGTTCCACCGGGGAGCTGTTTTTT. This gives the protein CASSKYRRGGSTGELFF. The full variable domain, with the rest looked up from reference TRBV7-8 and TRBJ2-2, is GAGVSQSPRYKVAKRGQDVALRCDPISGHVSLFWYQQALGQGPEFLTYFQNEAQLDKSGLPSDRFFAERPEGSVSTLKIQRTQQEDSAVYLCASSKYRRGGSTGELFFGEGSRLTVL.